A single sample gave rise to the 20 T cell receptor beta chains below, sequenced in a study of T cell changes during pregnancy in multiple sclerosis. Measured with immunoSEQ multiplex PCR; TCRdb has only the in-frame clones, and not every one. Among about 38,000 clones, about nine tenths were seen once, and the ten largest hold under 6.5%. The sample consisted of CD8+ T cells from peripheral blood mononuclear cells, taken in the second trimester of pregnancy. These receptors were obtained from a female donor with multiple sclerosis, enrolled in a pregnancy study.

The chain is built from TRBV27 and TRBJ2-3; 10 positions agree with TRBD2. The germline gives CDR1 MNHEY, CDR2 SMNVEV (reference sequence). J gave up 7 bases and V 0 bases, and 7 bases lay outside the gene matches. The CDR3 spans 16 residues. This CDR3 reads CASSLSASGGAHTQYF. The DNA for the CDR3 is TGTGCCAGCAGTTTATCGGCCAGCGGGGGGGCTCATACGCAGTATTTT.

The rearrangement uses TRBV5-6 and TRBJ2-7, with TRBD1 identical over 8 bases. Per germline, CDR1 SGHDT and CDR2 YYEEEE. The trim removed 0 bases at V and 0 bases at J, leaving 8 bases unmatched. The CDR3 covers 17 residues. CDR3 region: CASSLAWVGQASYEQYF. Here the CDR3 DNA reads TGTGCCAGCAGCTTGGCTTGGGTGGGACAGGCCTCCTACGAGCAGTACTTC.

This chain's CDR3 is CSVPATRRGELFF. In DNA, the CDR3 is TGCAGCGTTCCGGCGACTAGAAGGGGGGAGCTGTTTTTT. The chain uses TRBV29-1 and TRBJ2-2, with a weak D call TRBD2 (6 bases). The ends were cut back, 5 bases at V and 8 bases at J, with 15 bases in the middle. Germline loops: CDR1 SQVTM, CDR2 ANQGSEA. The CDR3 is 13 residues long.

The V and J genes are TRBV9 and TRBJ1-2, with 7 positions matching TRBD1. Germline CDR1 reads SGDLS; CDR2 reads YYNGEE. This CDR3 region has 13 residues. Losses at the gene ends were 3 bases for V and 8 bases for J; bases not matched to a gene: 7. The CDR3 is CASSGQGEMGYTF. The DNA for the CDR3 is TGTGCCAGCAGCGGACAGGGAGAGATGGGCTACACCTTC.

V is TRBV6-5 and J is TRBJ2-1, with D possibly matching TRBD2 (6 bases). CDR3 length: 14 amino acids. Trimming took 6 bases from V and 0 from J, leaving 9 bases between them. Germline values: CDR1 MNHEY, CDR2 SVGAGI. The CDR3 coding sequence is TGTGCCAGCAGCCGGGGGAGCTCCTACAATGAGCAGTTCTTC. Amino acids: CASSRGSSYNEQFF.

This chain joins TRBV6-5 and TRBJ1-2; 7 positions agree with TRBD1. The V gene's germline CDR1 is MNHEY and CDR2 SVGAGI. The CDR3 consists of 13 residues. V lost 3 bases, J lost 7 bases, and 5 bases stayed unmatched. Here the CDR3 reads CASSYSRTGGYTF. The CDR3 DNA reads TGTGCCAGCAGTTATTCTCGGACAGGTGGCTACACCTTC.

This rearrangement joins TRBV7-6 to TRBJ1-2; the D gene is possibly TRBD1 (5 bases). V was clipped by 5 bases and J by 6 bases, with 16 bases between them. CDR3 size: 14 residues. From germline, CDR1 is SGHVS and CDR2 FNYEAQ. In DNA form, the CDR3 reads TGTGCCAGCAGCCCGATCGGGGGATGGAATGGCTACACCTTC. Residues: CASSPIGGWNGYTF.

The chain is built from TRBV9 and TRBJ2-7, with D perhaps TRBD1 (7 bases). The CDR3 extends over 14 amino acids. V was pared by 3 bases and J by 6 bases, with 16 bases between. Germline V gene sequence: CDR1 SGDLS, CDR2 YYNGEE. Here the CDR3 DNA reads TGTGCCAGCAGCGAGGGAGGAGGGGGCGTCGAGCAGTACTTC. Translating it yields CASSEGGGGVEQYF.

The chain combines TRBV4-1 with TRBJ2-7; the match to TRBD1 covers 9 bases. The CDR3 has 15 residues. Germline V gene lookup returns CDR1 MGHRA and CDR2 YSYEKL. With 4 bases clipped from V and 0 bases from J, the junction kept 4 bases outside the gene matches. The CDR3, as DNA: TGCGCCAGCAGCCTAGGGACAGGGAGCTCCTACGAGCAGTACTTC. Protein: CASSLGTGSSYEQYF.

The J gene is TRBJ2-1, the V gene TRBV4-2, with 8 nucleotides matching TRBD2. The CDR3 consists of 17 residues. After removal of 0 bases from V and 6 bases from J, the junction contained 10 bases not matched to a gene. In germline, CDR1 is LGHNA, CDR2 YNFKEQ. The CDR3 region has the DNA TGTGCCAGCAGCCAAGATCGGGGGGGGACACAGTCCAATGAGCAGTTCTTC. This translates into CASSQDRGGTQSNEQFF.

The chain couples TRBV19 to TRBJ1-2; D unresolved. The germline V gene has CDR1 LNHDA and CDR2 SQIVND (reference sequence). Trimming removed 3 bases from V and 3 bases from J, with 11 bases in between. The CDR3 sequence is 14 residues long. CDR3 sequence reads: CASSIAGFYYGYTF. The CDR3, as DNA: TGTGCCAGTAGTATTGCGGGGTTTTACTATGGCTACACCTTC.

This sequence joins TRBV27 and TRBJ2-7; 10 nucleotides agree with TRBD1. The trim removed 5 bases at V and 5 bases at J, leaving 3 bases unmatched. Germline CDR1 is MNHEY and CDR2 is SMNVEV (reference sequence). This CDR3 contains 13 residues. CDR3 sequence: CASSLGQGDEQYF. In DNA, the CDR3 is TGTGCCAGCAGTCTCGGACAGGGGGACGAGCAGTACTTC.

The rearrangement links TRBV5-4 to TRBJ1-1; D gene uncertain. CDR1 and CDR2 from the germline V gene are SGHNT and YYREEE (reference sequence). This CDR3 region has 12 residues. V lost 0 bases and J lost 4, with 4 bases in between. CDR3 bases: TGTGCCAGCAGCTTGGAAGCCACTGAAGCTTTCTTT. Its protein product is CASSLEATEAFF.

The chain has TRBV7-6 and TRBJ2-7, with 10 bases lining up with TRBD2. Germline V CDR1 and CDR2: SGHVS, FNYEAQ. This CDR3 contains 15 residues. Trimming took 5 bases from V and 9 from J; bases not matched to a gene: 13. CDR3 sequence reads: CASSPTGLAVWGQYF. The CDR3 region has the DNA TGTGCCAGCAGCCCGACAGGACTAGCGGTCTGGGGGCAGTACTTC.

As to this clone: One end of the junction does not line up with germline, which may come from a read error. The chain employs TRBV4-2 and TRBJ1-2; D might be TRBD1 (5 bases). Germline CDR1 reads LGHNA; CDR2 reads YNFKEQ. CDR3 length: 16 residues. This CDR3 is CASSPGDTGARAKSNF. In nucleotides, the CDR3 is TGTGCCAGCAGCCCTGGCGACACAGGCGCCAGAGCGAAGAGCAACTTC.

This sequence joins TRBV19 and TRBJ2-1; D ambiguous. This CDR3 has 11 residues. The V end lost 5 bases, the J end lost 7 bases, and 6 bases lay between the germline ends. The germline V gene has CDR1 LNHDA and CDR2 SQIVND (reference sequence). The CDR3 here is CASSFGNEQFF. Written as DNA, the CDR3 is TGTGCCAGTAGTTTCGGGAATGAGCAGTTCTTC. Using reference TRBV19 and TRBJ2-1 for the parts outside the CDR3, the full variable domain is DGGITQSPKYLFRKEGQNVTLSCEQNLNHDAMYWYRQDPGQGLRLIYYSQIVNDFQKGDIAEGYSVSREKKESFPLTVTSAQKNPTAFYLCASSFGNEQFFGPGTRLTVL.

V and J are TRBV10-2 and TRBJ2-3; TRBD2 aligns across 7 bases. With V trimmed by 10 bases and J by 1 base, 5 bases remained unmatched. The CDR3 consists of 13 residues. The germline V gene encodes CDR1 WSHSY and CDR2 SAAADI. CDR3 loop: CATTTSGTDTQYF. As DNA, the CDR3 is TGCGCCACCACTACTAGCGGCACAGATACGCAGTATTTT.

The chain carries TRBV4-3 and TRBJ2-5; 7 nucleotides line up with TRBD2. Germline V gives CDR1 LGHNA, CDR2 YSLEER. The CDR3 loop spans 15 amino acids. V shed 0 bases and J 5 bases; nucleotides not matched to a gene: 6. Written as DNA, the CDR3 is TGCGCCAGCAGCCAAGATGAGGGTAGCGGGGAGACCCAGTACTTC. The encoded protein is CASSQDEGSGETQYF.

The chain carries TRBV9 and TRBJ1-2; D uncertain. Germline V lookup: CDR1 SGDLS, CDR2 YYNGEE. The CDR3 runs to 15 residues. V lost 0 bases and J 4 bases, leaving 13 bases between the germline ends. CDR3 DNA: TGTGCCAGCAGCGTAGTGGCAGTTCCAACCTATGGCTACACCTTC. Amino acids: CASSVVAVPTYGYTF.

This chain connects TRBV4-2 to TRBJ1-2; no definite D call. Germline V gene sequence: CDR1 LGHNA, CDR2 YNFKEQ. The germline V and J ends were trimmed by 4 bases and 6 bases, with 9 bases remaining between them. The CDR3 totals 12 residues. CDR3 loop: CASSRQGDGYTF. The DNA for the CDR3 is TGTGCCAGCAGCCGTCAAGGAGATGGCTACACCTTC.